The entry below describes one T cell receptor beta chain. These data originate in a study of blood T cell repertoires in COVID-19. Study-level background: From T cells, B-cell-depleted T cells, or PBMCs came the material, which was cDNA or gDNA.

Study processing details: Nucleated cell counts were estimated from reference gene primer amplification. Here immunoSEQ multiplex PCR was the method, and the copy in TCRdb shows in-frame clones only, minus some. V, J and clone size were drawn from that table, and D and trimming were deduced from the DNA. The data show about 160,000 clones, more than 75% seen once. The sequence was obtained from a woman between 45 and 65 years old with COVID-19, enrolled during active disease. The source material was peripheral blood.

In nucleotides, the CDR3 is TGTGCCAGCAGCCAAGAGGGGCTTAGCTATAATTCACCCCTCCACTTT. Amino acids: CASSQEGLSYNSPLHF. The gene calls are TRBV3-1 (or the pseudogene TRBV3-2) and TRBJ1-6; weak D call: TRBD1 (5 bases). The CDR3 length is 16 residues. Trimming stripped 0 bases from V and 3 bases from J, with 9 bases between. CDR1 is LGHDT, CDR2 YNNKEL, per germline (reference sequence).